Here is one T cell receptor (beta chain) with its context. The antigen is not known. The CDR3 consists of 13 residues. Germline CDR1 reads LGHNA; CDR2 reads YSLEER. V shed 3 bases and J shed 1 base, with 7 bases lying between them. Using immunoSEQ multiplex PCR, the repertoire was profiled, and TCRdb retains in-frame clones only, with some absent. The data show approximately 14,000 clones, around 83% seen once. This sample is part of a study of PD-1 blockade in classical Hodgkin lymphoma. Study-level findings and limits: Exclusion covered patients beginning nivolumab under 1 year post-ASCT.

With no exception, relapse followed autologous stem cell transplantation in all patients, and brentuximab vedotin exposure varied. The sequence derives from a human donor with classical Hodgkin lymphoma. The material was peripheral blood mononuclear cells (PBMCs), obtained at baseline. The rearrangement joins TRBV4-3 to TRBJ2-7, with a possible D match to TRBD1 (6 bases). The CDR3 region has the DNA TGCGCCAGCAGCCACACAGGGTCCTACGAGCAGTACTTC. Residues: CASSHTGSYEQYF.